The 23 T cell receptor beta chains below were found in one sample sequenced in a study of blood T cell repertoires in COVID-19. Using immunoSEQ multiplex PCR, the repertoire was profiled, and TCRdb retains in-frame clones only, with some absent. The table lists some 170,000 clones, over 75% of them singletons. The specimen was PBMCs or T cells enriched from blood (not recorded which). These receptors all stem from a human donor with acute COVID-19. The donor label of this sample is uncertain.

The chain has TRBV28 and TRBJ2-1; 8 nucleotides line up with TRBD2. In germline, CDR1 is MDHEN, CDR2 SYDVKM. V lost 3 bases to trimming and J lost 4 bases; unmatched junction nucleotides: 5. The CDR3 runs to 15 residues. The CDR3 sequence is CASSFHLAGYNEQFF. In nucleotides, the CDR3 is TGTGCCAGCAGTTTCCACCTAGCGGGTTACAATGAGCAGTTCTTC.

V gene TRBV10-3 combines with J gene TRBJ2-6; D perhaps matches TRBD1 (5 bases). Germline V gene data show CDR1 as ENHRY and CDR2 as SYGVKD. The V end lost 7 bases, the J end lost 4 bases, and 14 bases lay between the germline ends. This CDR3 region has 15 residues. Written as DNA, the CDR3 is TGTGCCATCACTGGGGCAGGCTCAGGGGCCAACGTCCTGACTTTC. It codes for CAITGAGSGANVLTF.

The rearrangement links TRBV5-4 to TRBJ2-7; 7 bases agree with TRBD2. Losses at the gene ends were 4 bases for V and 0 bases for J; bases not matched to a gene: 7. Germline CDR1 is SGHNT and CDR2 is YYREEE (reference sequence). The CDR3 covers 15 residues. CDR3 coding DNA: TGTGCCAGCAGCGGTGAAGCGGGGTCCTCCTACGAGCAGTACTTC. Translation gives CASSGEAGSSYEQYF.

In DNA form, the CDR3 reads TGTGCCAGCAGTTGGGACCGCGGGAGAAATCAGCCCCAGCATTTT. This codes for CASSWDRGRNQPQHF. The chain links TRBV2 to TRBJ1-5, with D possibly being TRBD1 (5 bases). V was cut by 5 bases and J by 4 bases, with 15 bases left in between. Per germline, CDR1 SNHLY and CDR2 FYNNEI. There are 15 residues in the CDR3. The variable domain in full, completed from reference TRBV2 and TRBJ1-5, reads EPEVTQTPSHQVTQMGQEVILRCVPISNHLYFYWYRQILGQKVEFLVSFYNNEISEKSEIFDDQFSVERPDGSNFTLKIRSTKLEDSAMYFCASSWDRGRNQPQHFGDGTRLSIL.

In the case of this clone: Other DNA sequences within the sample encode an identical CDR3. The CDR3 DNA is TGCGCCAGCAGCTTGAGTTCCGGGTACGAGCAGTACTTC. It is translated as CASSLSSGYEQYF. The chain uses TRBV5-1 and TRBJ2-7; no reliable D call. Germline values: CDR1 SGHRS, CDR2 YFSETQ. This CDR3 has 13 amino acids. V dropped 1 base and J dropped 4 bases, with 9 bases sitting between them.

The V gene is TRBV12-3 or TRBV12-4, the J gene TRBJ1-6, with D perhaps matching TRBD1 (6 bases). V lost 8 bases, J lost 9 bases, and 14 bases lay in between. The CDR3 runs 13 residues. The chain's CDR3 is CASQGHLLSPLHF. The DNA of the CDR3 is TGTGCCAGCCAGGGACATTTACTTTCACCCCTCCACTTT.

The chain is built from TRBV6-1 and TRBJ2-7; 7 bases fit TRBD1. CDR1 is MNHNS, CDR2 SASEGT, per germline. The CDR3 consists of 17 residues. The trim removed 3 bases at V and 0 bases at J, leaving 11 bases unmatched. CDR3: CASSENPGTAHSYEQYF. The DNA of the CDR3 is TGTGCCAGCAGTGAGAACCCCGGGACAGCACACTCCTACGAGCAGTACTTC.

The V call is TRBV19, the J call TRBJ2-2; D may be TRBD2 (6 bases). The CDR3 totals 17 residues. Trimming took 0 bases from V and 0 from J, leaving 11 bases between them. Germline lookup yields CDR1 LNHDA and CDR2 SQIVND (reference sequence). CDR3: CASSIDRETTNTGELFF. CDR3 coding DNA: TGTGCCAGTAGTATAGATCGGGAGACCACGAACACCGGGGAGCTGTTTTTT.

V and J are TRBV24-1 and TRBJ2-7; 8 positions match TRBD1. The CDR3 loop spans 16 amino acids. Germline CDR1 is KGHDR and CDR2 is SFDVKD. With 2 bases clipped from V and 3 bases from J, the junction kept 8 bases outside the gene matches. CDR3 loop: CATSDSRTGSVYEQYF. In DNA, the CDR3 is TGTGCCACCAGTGATTCCCGGACAGGGTCCGTCTACGAGCAGTACTTC.

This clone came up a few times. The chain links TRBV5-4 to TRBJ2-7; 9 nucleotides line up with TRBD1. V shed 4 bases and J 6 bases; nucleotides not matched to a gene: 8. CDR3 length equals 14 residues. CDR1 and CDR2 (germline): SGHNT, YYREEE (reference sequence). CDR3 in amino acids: CASSQGQGVREQYF. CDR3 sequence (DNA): TGTGCCAGCAGCCAGGGACAGGGAGTTCGCGAGCAGTACTTC.

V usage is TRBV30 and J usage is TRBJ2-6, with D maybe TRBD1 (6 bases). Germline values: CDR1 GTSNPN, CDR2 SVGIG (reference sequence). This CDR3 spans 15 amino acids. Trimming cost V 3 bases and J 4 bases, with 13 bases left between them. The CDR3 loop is CAWRTGFVGANVLTF. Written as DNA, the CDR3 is TGTGCCTGGAGAACAGGGTTTGTGGGGGCCAACGTCCTGACTTTC.

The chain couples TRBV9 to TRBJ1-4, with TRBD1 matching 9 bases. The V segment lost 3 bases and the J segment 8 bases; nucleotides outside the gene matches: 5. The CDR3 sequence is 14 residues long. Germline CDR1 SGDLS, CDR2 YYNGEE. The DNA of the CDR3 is TGTGCCAGCAGCGGGGGACAGGGTAGCGAAAAACTGTTTTTT. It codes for CASSGGQGSEKLFF.

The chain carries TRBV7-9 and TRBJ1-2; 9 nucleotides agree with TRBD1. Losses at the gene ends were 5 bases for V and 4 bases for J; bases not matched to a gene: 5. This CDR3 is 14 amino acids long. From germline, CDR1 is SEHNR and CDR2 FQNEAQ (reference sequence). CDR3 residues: CASSGDRALYGYTF. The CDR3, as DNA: TGTGCCAGCAGCGGGGACAGGGCTCTCTATGGCTACACCTTC. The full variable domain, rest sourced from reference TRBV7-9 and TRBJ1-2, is DTGVSQNPRHKITKRGQNVTFRCDPISEHNRLYWYRQTLGQGPEFLTYFQNEAQLEKSRLLSDRFSAERPKGSFSTLEIQRTEQGDSAMYLCASSGDRALYGYTFGSGTRLTVV.

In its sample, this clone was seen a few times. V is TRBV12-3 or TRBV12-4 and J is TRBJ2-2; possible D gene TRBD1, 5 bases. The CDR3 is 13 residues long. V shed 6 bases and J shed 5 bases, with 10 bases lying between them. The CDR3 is CASRGRETGELFF. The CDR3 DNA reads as TGTGCCAGCAGGGGCAGGGAAACCGGGGAGCTGTTTTTT.

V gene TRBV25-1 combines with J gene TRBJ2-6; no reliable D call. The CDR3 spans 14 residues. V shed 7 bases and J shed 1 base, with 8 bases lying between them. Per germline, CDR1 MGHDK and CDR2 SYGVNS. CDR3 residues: CASNTGSGANVLTF. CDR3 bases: TGTGCCAGCAATACGGGTTCTGGGGCCAACGTCCTGACTTTC. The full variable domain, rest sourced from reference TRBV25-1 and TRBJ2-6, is EADIYQTPRYLVIGTGKKITLECSQTMGHDKMYWYQQDPGMELHLIHYSYGVNSTEKGDLSSESTVSRIRTEHFPLTLESARPSHTSQYLCASNTGSGANVLTFGAGSRLTVL.

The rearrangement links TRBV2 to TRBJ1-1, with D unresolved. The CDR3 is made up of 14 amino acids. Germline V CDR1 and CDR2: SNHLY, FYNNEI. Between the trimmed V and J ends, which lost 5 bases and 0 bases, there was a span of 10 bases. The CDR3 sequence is CASSNQAVNTEAFF. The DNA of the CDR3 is TGTGCCAGCAGTAACCAGGCAGTGAACACTGAAGCTTTCTTT. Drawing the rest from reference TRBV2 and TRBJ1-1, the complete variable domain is EPEVTQTPSHQVTQMGQEVILRCVPISNHLYFYWYRQILGQKVEFLVSFYNNEISEKSEIFDDQFSVERPDGSNFTLKIRSTKLEDSAMYFCASSNQAVNTEAFFGQGTRLTVV.

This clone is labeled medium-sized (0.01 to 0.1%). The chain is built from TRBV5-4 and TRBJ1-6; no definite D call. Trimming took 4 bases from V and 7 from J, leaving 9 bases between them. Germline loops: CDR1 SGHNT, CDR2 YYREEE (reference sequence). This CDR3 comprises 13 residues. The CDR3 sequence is CASSPGSNSPLHF. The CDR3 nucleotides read TGTGCCAGCAGCCCCGGGTCCAATTCACCCCTCCACTTT.

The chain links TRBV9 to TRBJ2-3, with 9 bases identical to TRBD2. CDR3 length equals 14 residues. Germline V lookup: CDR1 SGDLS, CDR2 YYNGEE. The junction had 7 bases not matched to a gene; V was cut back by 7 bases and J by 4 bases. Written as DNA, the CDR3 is TGTGCCAGCGCTCCAGCGGGGGGCTCAGATACGCAGTATTTT. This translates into CASAPAGGSDTQYF.

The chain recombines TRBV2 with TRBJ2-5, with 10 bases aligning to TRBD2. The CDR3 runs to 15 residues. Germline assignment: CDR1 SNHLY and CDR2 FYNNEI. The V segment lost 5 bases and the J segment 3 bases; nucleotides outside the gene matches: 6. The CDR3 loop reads CASSLVAGGEETQYF. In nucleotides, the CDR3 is TGTGCCAGCAGTCTCGTAGCGGGGGGCGAAGAGACCCAGTACTTC.

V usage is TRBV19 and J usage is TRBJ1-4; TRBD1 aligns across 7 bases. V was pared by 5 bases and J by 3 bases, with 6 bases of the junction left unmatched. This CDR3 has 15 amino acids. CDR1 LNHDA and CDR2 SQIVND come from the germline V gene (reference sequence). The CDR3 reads CASSGGGLSNEKLFF. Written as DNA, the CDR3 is TGTGCCAGTAGTGGAGGGGGCTTATCTAATGAAAAACTGTTTTTT.

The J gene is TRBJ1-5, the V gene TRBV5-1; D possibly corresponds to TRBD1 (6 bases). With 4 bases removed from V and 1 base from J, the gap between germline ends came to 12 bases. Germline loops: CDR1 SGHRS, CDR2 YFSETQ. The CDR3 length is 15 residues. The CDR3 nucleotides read TGCGCCAGCAGCCAAGGCAGGGGAAGCAATCAGCCCCAGCATTTT. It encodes CASSQGRGSNQPQHF.

The CDR3 reads CASSLDRLAGYNEQFF. In nucleotides, the CDR3 is TGCGCCAGCAGCTTGGACAGACTAGCGGGATACAATGAGCAGTTCTTC. The chain joins TRBV5-1 to TRBJ2-1, with 11 positions matching TRBD2. The CDR3 totals 16 residues. The germline CDR1 and CDR2 sequences are SGHRS and YFSETQ. Germline trimming cut 0 bases from V and 4 bases from J; bases unmatched to any gene: 3.

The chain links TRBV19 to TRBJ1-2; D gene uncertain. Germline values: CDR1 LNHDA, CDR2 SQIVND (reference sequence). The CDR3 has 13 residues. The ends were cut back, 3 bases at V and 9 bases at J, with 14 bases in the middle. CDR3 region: CASSIAGLGSYTF. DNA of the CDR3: TGTGCCAGTAGTATCGCAGGACTGGGTAGCTACACCTTC.